A single sample gave rise to the 8 T cell receptor beta chains below, sequenced in a study of blood T cell repertoires in COVID-19. The repertoire was sequenced with immunoSEQ multiplex PCR; TCRdb's copy has only in-frame clones and lacks some. The sample lists under 350,000 clones; about 89% were seen once. The sample consisted of peripheral blood. Receptors originate from a man aged 35 to 55 with acute or convalescent COVID-19.

This clone was observed once. The CDR3 here is CASSLRQGENSPLHF. CDR3 bases: TGCGCCAGCAGCTTAAGGCAAGGGGAAAATTCACCCCTCCACTTT. This chain joins TRBV5-1 and TRBJ1-6; tentatively, D is TRBD1 (5 bases). The CDR3 loop spans 15 amino acids. Trimming took off 2 bases at V and 7 bases at J, with 13 bases between the two ends. Germline V gene lookup returns CDR1 SGHRS and CDR2 YFSETQ.

The chain carries TRBV11-2 and TRBJ1-2; maybe TRBD1 (6 bases). The CDR3 extends over 14 amino acids. V lost 5 bases and J 1 base, leaving 11 bases between the germline ends. Germline CDR1 and CDR2: SGHAT and FQNNGV. The CDR3 is CASSPGDNNYGYTF. The CDR3 bases are TGTGCCAGCAGCCCAGGGGACAATAACTATGGCTACACCTTC. Full variable domain (outside the CDR3, taken from reference TRBV11-2 and TRBJ1-2): EAGVAQSPRYKIIEKRQSVAFWCNPISGHATLYWYQQILGQGPKLLIQFQNNGVVDDSQLPKDRFSAERLKGVDSTLKIQPAKLEDSAVYLCASSPGDNNYGYTFGSGTRLTVV.

The chain links TRBV9 to TRBJ2-2, with D maybe TRBD2 (6 bases). The V gene lost 2 bases and the J gene lost 1 base, with 12 bases spanning the gap. Germline V gene data show CDR1 as SGDLS and CDR2 as YYNGEE. The CDR3 covers 16 residues. The CDR3 is CASSVRGFLNTGELFF. Written as DNA, the CDR3 is TGTGCCAGCAGCGTCCGGGGGTTCCTGAACACCGGGGAGCTGTTTTTT.

The chain couples TRBV5-4 to TRBJ2-7; D may be TRBD2 (6 bases). V dropped 4 bases and J dropped 0 bases, with 17 bases sitting between them. The germline CDR1 and CDR2 sequences are SGHNT and YYREEE (reference sequence). The CDR3 has 16 amino acids. CDR3 protein: CASSPPGVRSSYEQYF. In nucleotides, the CDR3 is TGTGCCAGCAGCCCTCCGGGGGTAAGAAGCTCCTACGAGCAGTACTTC.

The gene calls are TRBV12-3 or TRBV12-4 and TRBJ1-6; 8 nucleotides align to TRBD1. V lost 6 bases, J lost 10 bases, and 5 bases stayed unmatched. The length of the CDR3 is 13 residues. The CDR3 DNA sequence: TGTGCCAGCAGCCGGGACAGGAACTCACCCCTCCACTTT. Amino acid sequence: CASSRDRNSPLHF.

The J gene is TRBJ2-3, the V gene TRBV7-2, with TRBD2 matching 10 bases. The V and J ends lost 2 bases and 3 bases, in that order; junction bases with no gene match: 11. The CDR3 is 18 amino acids. From germline, CDR1 is SGHTA and CDR2 FQGNSA. The CDR3 coding sequence is TGTGCCAGCAGCTTACAGAGCGGGGGGGCCGAGGTGACAGATACGCAGTATTTT. Translation gives CASSLQSGGAEVTDTQYF.

CDR3 bases: TGTGCCAGCAGCGTTGTGGAGGCCACTGAAGCTTTCTTT. This codes for CASSVVEATEAFF. The chain is built from TRBV9 and TRBJ1-1; the D is unclear. This CDR3 has 13 residues. The germline V gene has CDR1 SGDLS and CDR2 YYNGEE. Trimming removed 2 bases at V and 4 bases at J, with 9 bases between.

V is TRBV19 and J is TRBJ2-2, with 8 nucleotides matching TRBD1. This CDR3 region has 15 residues. Germline loops: CDR1 LNHDA, CDR2 SQIVND (reference sequence). After removal of 2 bases from V and 2 bases from J, the junction contained 1 base not matched to a gene. Here the CDR3 reads CASSIPGGNTGELFF. The CDR3 coding sequence is TGTGCCAGTAGTATACCAGGGGGCAACACCGGGGAGCTGTTTTTT.